This T cell receptor beta chain was observed in a study of chemoradiotherapy in HPV16-positive cancers. The CDR3 spans 15 residues. The V gene's germline CDR1 is MDHEN and CDR2 SYDVKM. V lost 5 bases and J lost 3, with 14 bases in between. Measured with immunoSEQ multiplex PCR; TCRdb has only the in-frame clones, and not every one. The sample lists about 3,500 clones; approximately 93% were seen once. The V call is TRBV28, the J call TRBJ2-1; no reliable D call. The specimen was collected from a patient who underwent chemoradiotherapy. The clonotype originates from a human donor with HPV-associated anogenital cancer. The DNA of the CDR3 is TGTGCCAGCAGTACACGCGCCTCGGGCTACAATGAGCAGTTCTTC. As protein: CASSTRASGYNEQFF.